This section outlines one TCR beta chain sequence together with its context. No antigen is known for it. Terminally differentiated effector memory CD45RA+ cells were excluded from the naive CD8 cells, which were CD45RO-negative and positively selected for CCR7. Within Nashville, Tennessee resided all donors, each a Caucasian adult. Genomic DNA of each subset was evenly split across several immunoSEQ plates. Assay used: immunoSEQ multiplex PCR; TCRdb lists only in-frame clones, some missing. The data hold roughly 2,000,000 clones, with approximately 95% observed a single time. Germline V gene sequence: CDR1 MNHNS, CDR2 SASEGT. V was pared by 2 bases and J by 0 bases, with 13 bases between. The CDR3 sequence is 16 residues long. The data stem from a study of shared clonotypes between healthy human individuals. General study results and limits: The study found lower generation probabilities in non-shared clonotypes than in those shared by all four donors.

Specimen: naive CD8+ T cells sorted from blood. The clonotype originates from a young man in good health. The chain is built from TRBV6-1 and TRBJ1-2; the D is unclear. CDR3 nucleotide sequence: TGTGCCAGCAGTGAATCTGCAGGCCCGACTAACTATGGCTACACCTTC. This gives the protein CASSESAGPTNYGYTF.